The 23 T cell receptor beta chains in this list originate from one sample, sequenced in a study of Graves' ophthalmopathy and Graves' hyperthyroidism. The authors amplified TCR beta CDR3 regions, and they did so from RNA transcripts for repertoire sequencing. First-round RT-PCR with HTBI primers preceded a second-round multiplex PCR. Each CDR3 protein gets one entry after TCRdb re-called the multiplex PCR reads with MiXCR. The repertoire includes 350,000 to 400,000 distinct CDR3 sequences, around 18% of them detected once, and roughly 1.5% sits in the top ten. The sample consisted of peripheral blood. These receptors originate from a young woman with Graves' ophthalmopathy.

This clonotype was seen many times. V usage is TRBV12-3 or TRBV12-4 and J usage is TRBJ1-5, with D perhaps TRBD1 (5 bases). The CDR3 has 14 amino acids. V lost 3 bases and J lost 5, with 11 bases in between. This chain's CDR3 is CASSFRGPDQPQHF. As DNA, the CDR3 is TGTGCCAGCAGTTTTAGGGGACCTGATCAGCCCCAGCATTTT.

This clonotype came up many times. The chain combines TRBV20-1 with TRBJ2-7, with 7 positions matching TRBD2. CDR3 length equals 14 residues. With V trimmed by 3 bases and J by 5 bases, 10 bases remained unmatched. Germline CDR1 and CDR2: DFQATT and SNEGSKA (reference sequence). CDR3 coding DNA: TGCAGTGCTAGTCCTAGCGGTTGGGGAAACGAGCAGTACTTC. As protein: CSASPSGWGNEQYF.

There are many counts of this clonotype. This chain connects TRBV4-2 to TRBJ1-2; no reliable D call. The germline V gene encodes CDR1 LGHNA and CDR2 YNFKEQ. The CDR3 sequence is 14 residues long. Trimming shortened V by 0 bases and J by 2 bases, and 7 bases separated the two germline ends. The CDR3: CASSQDPINYGYTF. CDR3 nucleotide sequence: TGTGCCAGCAGCCAAGATCCGATCAACTATGGCTACACCTTC.

There are many counts of this clonotype. The CDR3 loop is CASTPGVSYEQYF. DNA of the CDR3: TGTGCCAGCACGCCCGGCGTATCCTACGAGCAGTACTTC. The chain employs TRBV6-1 and TRBJ2-7, with unresolved D. In germline, CDR1 is MNHNS, CDR2 SASEGT. The CDR3 covers 13 residues. V was cut by 7 bases and J by 1 base, with 11 bases left in between.

At least ten counts were recorded for this clonotype. This chain joins TRBV20-1 and TRBJ1-2, with D perhaps matching TRBD1 (5 bases). The CDR3 consists of 11 residues. The germline gives CDR1 DFQATT, CDR2 SNEGSKA (reference sequence). CDR3 nucleotides: TGCACCGTCGGGGGTGGTCATGGCTACACCTTC. Translating gives CTVGGGHGYTF.

V and J are TRBV28 and TRBJ1-1; D not resolved. V was cut by 5 bases and J by 7 bases, with 5 bases left in between. This CDR3 contains 10 residues. CDR1 and CDR2 (germline): MDHEN, SYDVKM. CDR3 protein: CASSTDEAFF. CDR3 sequence (DNA): TGTGCCAGCAGTACAGATGAAGCTTTCTTT.

In this sample, this clonotype turned up a few times. The J gene is TRBJ2-4, the V gene TRBV30, with D possibly matching TRBD2 (5 bases). The CDR3 has 14 residues. With 4 bases removed from V and 2 bases from J, the gap between germline ends came to 12 bases. CDR1 GTSNPN and CDR2 SVGIG come from the germline V gene (reference sequence). CDR3 residues: CAWNSGISKNIQYF. The CDR3 DNA reads as TGTGCCTGGAATTCCGGGATTTCCAAAAACATTCAGTACTTC.

This clonotype was counted at least ten times. The rearrangement uses TRBV30 and TRBJ1-6, with 9 bases aligning to TRBD1. CDR3 length: 15 residues. Losses at the gene ends were 0 bases for V and 10 bases for J; bases not matched to a gene: 7. Germline assignment: CDR1 GTSNPN and CDR2 SVGIG (reference sequence). The CDR3 loop is CAWSVPGTGRSPLHF. The CDR3 DNA reads as TGTGCCTGGAGTGTACCCGGGACAGGGAGATCACCCCTCCACTTT. Supplemented by reference TRBV30 and TRBJ1-6, the full variable domain reads SQTIHQWPATLVQPVGSPLSLECTVEGTSNPNLYWYRQAAGRGLQLLFYSVGIGQISSEVPQNLSASRPQDRQFILSSKKLLLSDSGFYLCAWSVPGTGRSPLHFGNGTRLTVT.

This clonotype showed up many times. The chain couples TRBV20-1 to TRBJ1-2, with TRBD1 identical over 10 bases. Germline trimming cut 0 bases from V and 2 bases from J; bases unmatched to any gene: 3. This CDR3 is 15 amino acids long. Germline V gives CDR1 DFQATT, CDR2 SNEGSKA (reference sequence). This CDR3 reads CSAREGQGRNYGYTF. Here the CDR3 DNA reads TGCAGTGCTAGAGAGGGACAGGGGAGGAACTATGGCTACACCTTC.

In this sample, this clonotype turned up many times. This chain joins TRBV12-3 or TRBV12-4 and TRBJ1-1; 9 bases agree with TRBD1. The CDR3 totals 16 residues. Trimming cost V 8 bases and J 1 base; bases outside gene matches: 11. The CDR3 DNA reads TGTGCCAGCCAAAATAGGGGGACAGGGTCGAACACTGAAGCTTTCTTT. It encodes CASQNRGTGSNTEAFF.

This chain joins TRBV6-2 or TRBV6-3 and TRBJ2-7; possibly TRBD1 for D (6 bases). Looked up from germline, CDR1 is MNHEY and CDR2 is SVGEGT. The CDR3 consists of 15 residues. V gave up 7 bases and J gave up 5 bases, with 21 bases separating them. This CDR3 reads CASTKAAGVRDEQYF. Written as DNA, the CDR3 is TGTGCCAGCACCAAGGCGGCAGGGGTTAGGGACGAGCAGTACTTC.

This clonotype has at least ten counts. The chain employs TRBV12-3 or TRBV12-4 and TRBJ1-5; perhaps TRBD1 as D (6 bases). CDR3 length equals 17 residues. V lost 6 bases and J 1 base, leaving 19 bases between the germline ends. The CDR3 DNA follows: TGTGCCAGCAGCTCGCGAAAGGGGAGGGGGAGCAATCAGCCCCAGCATTTT. It yields the protein CASSSRKGRGSNQPQHF.

This clonotype was counted at least ten times. V gene TRBV12-3 or TRBV12-4 combines with J gene TRBJ2-7; TRBD1 is a possible D gene (6 bases). The CDR3 loop spans 12 amino acids. V lost 7 bases and J lost 3, with 10 bases in between. For the CDR3, the DNA is TGTGCCAGCACTGGACAGAGCTACGAGCAGTACTTC. This translates into CASTGQSYEQYF.

This clonotype was seen repeatedly, ten times or more. This chain links TRBV27 with TRBJ2-6; 7 nucleotides agree with TRBD1. The germline gives CDR1 MNHEY, CDR2 SMNVEV (reference sequence). The V and J ends lost 3 bases and 14 bases, in that order; junction bases with no gene match: 16. The CDR3 has 16 amino acids. The CDR3 reads CASSLSFRTGLMILTF. The CDR3 DNA follows: TGTGCCAGCAGTTTGTCCTTTCGGACAGGCCTAATGATCCTGACTTTC. The whole variable domain, remainder taken from reference TRBV27 and TRBJ2-6, is EAQVTQNPRYLITVTGKKLTVTCSQNMNHEYMSWYRQDPGLGLRQIYYSMNVEVTDKGDVPEGYKVSRKEKRNFPLILESPSPNQTSLYFCASSLSFRTGLMILTFGAGSRLTVL.

Only a few counts were recorded for this clonotype. The chain links TRBV27 to TRBJ2-2, with 9 bases fitting TRBD2. Per the germline V gene, CDR1 is MNHEY and CDR2 is SMNVEV (reference sequence). The CDR3 is 19 residues long. The junction had 15 bases not matched to a gene; V was cut back by 2 bases and J by 5 bases. The chain's CDR3 is CASSLRITAGGPGTGELFF. CDR3 in DNA: TGTGCCAGCAGTTTACGGATTACGGCGGGGGGGCCGGGGACCGGGGAGCTGTTTTTT.

At least ten counts were recorded for this clonotype. The V call is TRBV11-1, the J call TRBJ1-1; D unclear. The V end lost 5 bases, the J end lost 0 bases, and 13 bases lay between the germline ends. CDR1 and CDR2 from the germline V gene are SGHAT and FQDESV (reference sequence). The CDR3 sequence is 15 residues long. The CDR3 loop reads CASSLGRVMNTEAFF. The CDR3 DNA reads as TGTGCCAGCAGCCTAGGAAGGGTGATGAACACTGAAGCTTTCTTT.

This clonotype has a count of ten or more. The V gene is TRBV7-2, the J gene TRBJ2-7; TRBD1 matches 9 bases. The CDR3 sequence is 15 residues long. CDR1 SGHTA and CDR2 FQGNSA come from the germline V gene. After removal of 0 bases from V and 7 bases from J, the junction contained 7 bases not matched to a gene. The CDR3 DNA is TGTGCCAGCAGCTTAGCCGGGACAGGGAAGGGAGAGCAGTACTTC. The encoded protein is CASSLAGTGKGEQYF.

J is TRBJ2-5 and V is TRBV7-3; 13 positions match TRBD2. This CDR3 has 17 amino acids. V gave up 5 bases and J gave up 2 bases; unmatched junction bases: 8. Germline lookup yields CDR1 SGHTA and CDR2 FQGTGA. CDR3 nucleotide sequence: TGTGCCAGCAGCCTTGGGCCGGGACTAGCGGGGCAAGAGACCCAGTACTTC. This gives the protein CASSLGPGLAGQETQYF.

At least ten counts were recorded for this clonotype. V usage is TRBV28 and J usage is TRBJ2-7; TRBD2 matches 7 bases. In germline, CDR1 is MDHEN, CDR2 SYDVKM. The CDR3 covers 16 residues. Trimming at V came to 6 bases and at J to 0 bases, leaving 11 bases not matched to a gene. CDR3 coding DNA: TGTGCCAGCAGCGCCTTAGCGGGCTTGGGCTCCTACGAGCAGTACTTC. This sequence encodes CASSALAGLGSYEQYF. Supplemented by reference TRBV28 and TRBJ2-7, the full variable domain reads DVKVTQSSRYLVKRTGEKVFLECVQDMDHENMFWYRQDPGLGLRLIYFSYDVKMKEKGDIPEGYSVSREKKERFSLILESASTNQTSMYLCASSALAGLGSYEQYFGPGTRLTVT.

This clonotype was detected ten times or more. The rearrangement joins TRBV28 to TRBJ2-7; TRBD1 is a possible D gene (5 bases). The CDR3 sequence is 14 residues long. V was cut by 5 bases and J by 2 bases, with 13 bases left in between. CDR1 is MDHEN, CDR2 SYDVKM, per germline. The CDR3 DNA is TGTGCCAGCAGTACCCAGGGTTGGGCCTACGAGCAGTACTTC. This gives the protein CASSTQGWAYEQYF.

This clonotype has a count of ten or more. This chain connects TRBV7-8 to TRBJ2-7, with 7 bases identical to TRBD1. The germline CDR1 and CDR2 sequences are SGHVS and FQNEAQ. V shed 5 bases, J shed 1 base, and the junction held 14 bases outside the gene matches. The CDR3 is made up of 17 amino acids. CDR3 loop: CASSRLQGSGGSYEQYF. The CDR3 DNA reads TGTGCCAGCAGCCGCCTACAGGGGAGTGGGGGATCCTACGAGCAGTACTTC.

The chain uses TRBV12-5 and TRBJ1-2; TRBD1 agrees at 9 bases. With V trimmed by 4 bases and J by 6 bases, 15 bases remained unmatched. Germline V gives CDR1 LGHNT, CDR2 FRNRAP. The CDR3 has 17 residues. CDR3: CASGYRPGQGSSDGYTF. CDR3 nucleotides: TGTGCTAGTGGTTACCGCCCGGGACAGGGATCTTCTGATGGCTACACCTTC.

This clonotype has ten or more counts. A much larger clonotype is one base distant, so this may be a read error. The chain recombines TRBV27 with TRBJ1-1; D uncertain. This CDR3 has 14 amino acids. Germline V gene lookup returns CDR1 MNHEY and CDR2 SMNVEV (reference sequence). V lost 8 bases to trimming and J lost 1 base, with 14 bases between them. The DNA for the CDR3 is TGTGCCAGCGCGAGCAGGCCGCAGAACACTGAAGCTTTCTTT. Translation: CASASRPQNTEAFF.